The clone carrying this TCR beta chain was seen only a few times. Its specificity is not known. The data were taken from a study of CD8+ T cells in alopecia areata. Study outcomes and limitations: Alopecia totalis/universalis scalp especially showed more expanded CD8+ clones than normal scalp.

TCR sequencing used cDNA made by reverse transcription of extracted RNA. Assay: immunoSEQ multiplex PCR; the TCRdb copy retains only in-frame clones and omits some. This sample has about 200,000 clones, with approximately 52% found just once. Trimming cost V 5 bases and J 3 bases; bases outside gene matches: 10. Germline V lookup: CDR1 LGHNT, CDR2 FRNRAP. This CDR3 contains 16 residues. Sequenced material: CD4+ T cells sorted from blood, taken at week 0. The source is a human donor with alopecia areata. The chain has TRBV12-5 and TRBJ2-3; TRBD1 agrees at 8 bases. CDR3 DNA sequence: TGTGCTAGTGGTCTAGGGACAGGTGTTTTGACAGATACGCAGTATTTT. Its protein product is CASGLGTGVLTDTQYF.